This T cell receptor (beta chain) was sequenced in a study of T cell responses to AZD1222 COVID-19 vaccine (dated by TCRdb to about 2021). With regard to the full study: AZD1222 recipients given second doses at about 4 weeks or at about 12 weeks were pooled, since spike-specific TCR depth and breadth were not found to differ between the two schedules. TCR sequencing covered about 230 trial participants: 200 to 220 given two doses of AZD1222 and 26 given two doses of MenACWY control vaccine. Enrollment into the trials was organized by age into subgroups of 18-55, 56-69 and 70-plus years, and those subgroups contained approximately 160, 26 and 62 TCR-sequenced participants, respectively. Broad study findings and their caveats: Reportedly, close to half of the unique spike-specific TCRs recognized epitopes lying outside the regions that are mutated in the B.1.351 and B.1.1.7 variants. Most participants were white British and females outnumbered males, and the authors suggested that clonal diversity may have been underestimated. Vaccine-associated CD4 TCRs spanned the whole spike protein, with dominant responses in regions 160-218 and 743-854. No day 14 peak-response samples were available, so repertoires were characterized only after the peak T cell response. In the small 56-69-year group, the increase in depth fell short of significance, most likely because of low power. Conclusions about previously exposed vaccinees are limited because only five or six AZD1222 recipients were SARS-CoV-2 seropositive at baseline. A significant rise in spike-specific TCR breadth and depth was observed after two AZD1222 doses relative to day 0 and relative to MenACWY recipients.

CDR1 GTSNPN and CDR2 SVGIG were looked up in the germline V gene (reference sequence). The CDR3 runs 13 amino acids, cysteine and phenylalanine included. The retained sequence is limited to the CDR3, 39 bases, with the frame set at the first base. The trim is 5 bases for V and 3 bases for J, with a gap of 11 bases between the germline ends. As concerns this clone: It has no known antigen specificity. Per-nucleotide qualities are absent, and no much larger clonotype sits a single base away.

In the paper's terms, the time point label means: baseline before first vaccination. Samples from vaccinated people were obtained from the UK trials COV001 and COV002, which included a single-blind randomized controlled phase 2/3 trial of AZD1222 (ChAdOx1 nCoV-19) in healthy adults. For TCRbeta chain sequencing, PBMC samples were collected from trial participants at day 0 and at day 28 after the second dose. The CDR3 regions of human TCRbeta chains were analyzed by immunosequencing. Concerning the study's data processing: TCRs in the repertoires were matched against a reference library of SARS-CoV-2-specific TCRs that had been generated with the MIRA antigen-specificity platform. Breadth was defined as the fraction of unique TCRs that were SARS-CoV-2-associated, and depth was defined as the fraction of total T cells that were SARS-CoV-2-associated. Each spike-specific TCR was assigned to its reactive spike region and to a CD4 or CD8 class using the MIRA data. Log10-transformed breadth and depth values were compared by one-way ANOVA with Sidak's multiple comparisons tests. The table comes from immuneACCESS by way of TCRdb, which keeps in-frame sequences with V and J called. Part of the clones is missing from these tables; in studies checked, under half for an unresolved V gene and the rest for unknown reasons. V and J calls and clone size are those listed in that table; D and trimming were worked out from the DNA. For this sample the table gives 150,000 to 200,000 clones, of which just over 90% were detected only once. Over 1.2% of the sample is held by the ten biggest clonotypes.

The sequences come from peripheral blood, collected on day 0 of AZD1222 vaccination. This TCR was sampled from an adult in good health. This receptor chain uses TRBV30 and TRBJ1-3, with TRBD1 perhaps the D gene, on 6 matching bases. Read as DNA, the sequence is TGTGCCTGGGCCAGGGGAAGTGGAAACACCATATATTTT. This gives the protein CAWARGSGNTIYF.